This passage covers 29 T cell receptor beta chains from one sample sequenced in a study of T cells in Graves' hyperthyroidism and ophthalmopathy. Using RNA transcripts as the source, TCR beta CDR3 regions were amplified. A first-round RT-PCR of the TCR CDR3 used the HTBI primer set. TCRdb re-derived calls from the multiplex PCR reads in MiXCR, one entry per CDR3 protein. The data contain under 750,000 distinct CDR3 sequences, roughly 20% of them singletons. Specimen: blood. The source is a woman aged 45-59 years with Graves' hyperthyroidism that later progressed to Graves' ophthalmopathy.

In its sample, this clonotype was seen many times. The chain recombines TRBV3-1 with TRBJ1-1, with unresolved D. The CDR3 length is 13 residues. V was pared by 4 bases and J by 4 bases, with 10 bases between. CDR1 is LGHDT, CDR2 YNNKEL, per germline (reference sequence). Here the CDR3 reads CASSLRSTTEAFF. The CDR3 DNA is TGTGCCAGCAGCCTTCGGAGCACCACTGAAGCTTTCTTT.

This clonotype was detected only a few times. This chain links TRBV5-1 with TRBJ2-1; 8 bases are a match to TRBD2. The CDR3 consists of 15 residues. Per the germline V gene, CDR1 is SGHRS and CDR2 is YFSETQ. V shed 2 bases and J 7 bases; nucleotides not matched to a gene: 8. The CDR3 sequence is CASSLSGGLRNEQFF. The CDR3 DNA reads TGCGCCAGCAGCTTAAGCGGGGGACTAAGGAATGAGCAGTTCTTC. Supplemented by reference TRBV5-1 and TRBJ2-1, the full variable domain reads KAGVTQTPRYLIKTRGQQVTLSCSPISGHRSVSWYQQTPGQGLQFLFEYFSETQRNKGNFPGRFSGRQFSNSRSEMNVSTLELGDSALYLCASSLSGGLRNEQFFGPGTRLTVL.

The CDR3 spells CASSEGDTSNQPQHF. CDR3 sequence (DNA): TGTGCCAGCTCGGAGGGGGACACTAGCAATCAGCCCCAGCATTTT. The chain carries TRBV14 and TRBJ1-5, with D tentatively TRBD1 (6 bases). This CDR3 is built from 15 residues. Trimming removed 8 bases at V and 0 bases at J, with 14 bases between. Germline-derived CDR1 and CDR2 are SGHDN and FVKESK.

This clonotype has ten or more counts. This chain uses TRBV2 with TRBJ1-5, with D uncertain. The germline V gene encodes CDR1 SNHLY and CDR2 FYNNEI. The CDR3 is made up of 13 amino acids. Trimming stripped 3 bases from V and 2 bases from J, with 5 bases between. The CDR3 sequence is CASSDDRNQPQHF. The CDR3 DNA sequence: TGTGCCAGCAGTGATGACCGCAATCAGCCCCAGCATTTT.

To note about this clonotype: Relative to the germline gene, one junction end is altered; a read error may explain this. The genes are TRBV20-1 and TRBJ1-5, with D perhaps TRBD1 (5 bases). The germline V gene encodes CDR1 DFQATT and CDR2 SNEGSKA (reference sequence). This CDR3 is built from 16 residues. CDR3 amino acids: CSAPTRDGYSNQPRHF. The CDR3 bases are TGCAGTGCTCCCACTAGGGACGGTTATAGCAATCAGCCCCGGCATTTT.

This clonotype has just a few counts. The rearrangement links TRBV5-1 to TRBJ1-1; TRBD1 aligns across 9 bases. Losses at the gene ends were 0 bases for V and 7 bases for J; bases not matched to a gene: 4. CDR1 SGHRS and CDR2 YFSETQ come from the germline V gene. The CDR3 spans 14 residues. CDR3 in DNA: TGCGCCAGCAGCTTGGAAGGACAGGGGATTGAAGCTTTCTTT. Amino acid sequence: CASSLEGQGIEAFF.

The chain carries TRBV15 and TRBJ2-3; 9 nucleotides match TRBD2. J gave up 0 bases and V 2 bases, and 0 bases lay outside the gene matches. There are 15 residues in the CDR3. The germline V gene encodes CDR1 LNHNV and CDR2 YYDKDF (reference sequence). CDR3 in amino acids: CATSRLAGSTDTQYF. As DNA, the CDR3 is TGTGCCACCAGCAGACTAGCGGGGAGCACAGATACGCAGTATTTT.

The chain uses TRBV13 and TRBJ2-1; D is unclear. V lost 4 bases and J 6 bases, leaving 19 bases between the germline ends. Germline CDR1 and CDR2: PRHDT and FYEKMQ (reference sequence). The CDR3 runs 16 residues. CDR3 loop: CASSSNIAVEVNEQFF. In nucleotides, the CDR3 is TGTGCCAGCAGCTCGAATATCGCAGTCGAGGTCAATGAGCAGTTCTTC.

This clonotype showed up just a few times. The gene calls are TRBV14 and TRBJ1-2; D gene unclear. This CDR3 comprises 12 residues. The germline CDR1 and CDR2 sequences are SGHDN and FVKESK. Trimming left V 5 bases short and J 7 bases short, with 11 bases between. DNA of the CDR3: TGTGCCAGCAGCAAGGAGATGGGTGGCTACACCTTC. It encodes CASSKEMGGYTF.

The chain couples TRBV19 to TRBJ2-3; D unresolved. The CDR3 covers 15 residues. Deletions cut 3 bases from V and 0 bases from J, with 10 bases between. The V gene's germline CDR1 is LNHDA and CDR2 SQIVND (reference sequence). CDR3 loop: CASSISRTSTDTQYF. DNA of the CDR3: TGTGCCAGTAGTATTTCCAGGACCAGCACAGATACGCAGTATTTT.

This clonotype was seen ten or more times. V is TRBV7-6 and J is TRBJ1-4; D is unresolved. Deletions cut 2 bases from V and 0 bases from J, with 13 bases between. CDR3 length: 17 amino acids. Looked up from germline, CDR1 is SGHVS and CDR2 is FNYEAQ. In DNA form, the CDR3 reads TGTGCCAGCAGCTTAACCAGGACCAGGACAACTAATGAAAAACTGTTTTTT. This encodes CASSLTRTRTTNEKLFF.

This clonotype appeared many times. The V gene is TRBV2, the J gene TRBJ1-1, with 7 bases matching TRBD1. From germline, CDR1 is SNHLY and CDR2 FYNNEI. Trimming removed 2 bases from V and 0 bases from J; junction bases left unmatched: 6. The length of the CDR3 is 16 residues. The CDR3 reads CASSEPGQVVNTEAFF. CDR3 in DNA: TGTGCCAGCAGTGAACCAGGACAGGTGGTGAACACTGAAGCTTTCTTT.

J is TRBJ2-2 and V is TRBV5-8; D perhaps matches TRBD1 (6 bases). The CDR3 has 14 amino acids. The V gene's germline CDR1 is SGHTS and CDR2 YDEGEE. V gave up 6 bases and J gave up 3 bases, with 12 bases separating them. The CDR3 reads CASIHRVYTGELFF. CDR3 bases: TGTGCCAGCATACACAGGGTATACACCGGGGAGCTGTTTTTT.

This clonotype has just a few counts. J is TRBJ2-7 and V is TRBV3-1; 12 nucleotides agree with TRBD2. J lost 9 bases, V lost 4 bases, and 10 bases had no gene match. Germline CDR1 is LGHDT and CDR2 is YNNKEL (reference sequence). The CDR3 runs to 15 residues. DNA of the CDR3: TGTGCCAGCAGCCTCGGACTAGCGGGGCAAGGGGGGCAGTACTTC. The encoded protein is CASSLGLAGQGGQYF.

This clonotype came up a few times. The chain is built from TRBV6-6 and TRBJ2-1; D possibly corresponds to TRBD1 (6 bases). The CDR3 is made up of 14 amino acids. V was cut by 2 bases and J by 4 bases, with 9 bases left in between. Per germline, CDR1 MNHNY and CDR2 SVGAGI (reference sequence). The CDR3 DNA is TGTGCCAGCAGTTACGTCAGGGGATACAATGAGCAGTTCTTC. Protein product: CASSYVRGYNEQFF.

This clonotype has a handful of counts. The chain employs TRBV7-6 and TRBJ2-5; 10 nucleotides agree with TRBD1. The CDR3 sequence is 16 residues long. V shed 5 bases, J shed 5 bases, and the junction held 11 bases outside the gene matches. In germline, CDR1 is SGHVS, CDR2 FNYEAQ. The CDR3: CASSAGGQGRGETQYF. The CDR3 region has the DNA TGTGCCAGCAGCGCAGGGGGACAGGGGCGCGGGGAGACCCAGTACTTC.

In its sample, this clonotype was seen many times. The genes are TRBV15 and TRBJ1-1, with 8 bases lining up with TRBD1. This CDR3 spans 16 amino acids. V shed 1 base, J shed 4 bases, and the junction held 8 bases outside the gene matches. CDR1 is LNHNV, CDR2 YYDKDF, per germline (reference sequence). In DNA, the CDR3 is TGTGCCACCAGCAGAGGCCCCAGGGGGCATCCCACTGAAGCTTTCTTT. Its protein product is CATSRGPRGHPTEAFF.

This clonotype was picked up many times. V usage is TRBV20-1 and J usage is TRBJ2-1, with TRBD1 identical over 8 bases. Unmatched junction bases numbered 8, after V lost 4 bases and J lost 0 bases. Germline assignment: CDR1 DFQATT and CDR2 SNEGSKA (reference sequence). The CDR3 length is 16 residues. CDR3 loop: CSAMTGAPSSYNEQFF. Here the CDR3 DNA reads TGCAGTGCTATGACAGGGGCCCCGAGCTCCTACAATGAGCAGTTCTTC.

The chain recombines TRBV12-3 or TRBV12-4 with TRBJ1-1; the D gene is possibly TRBD1 (5 bases). Trimming left V 6 bases short and J 8 bases short, with 16 bases between. CDR3 size: 13 residues. In DNA, the CDR3 is TGTGCCAGCAGCTCGGGGGGGGGGGACGAAGCTTTCTTT. Translation gives CASSSGGGDEAFF.

CDR3 loop: CASSPEGWVTNTGELFF. The CDR3 nucleotides read TGTGCCAGCAGCCCCGAGGGGTGGGTGACGAACACCGGGGAGCTGTTTTTT. The V call is TRBV9, the J call TRBJ2-2; D may be TRBD1 or TRBD2 (5 bases each). CDR3 length: 17 amino acids. Germline V lookup: CDR1 SGDLS, CDR2 YYNGEE. Trimming stripped 4 bases from V and 0 bases from J, with 16 bases between.

This clonotype was seen repeatedly, ten times or more. The rearrangement joins TRBV20-1 to TRBJ1-1; D may be TRBD1 (6 bases). CDR3 size: 14 residues. Trimming took off 3 bases at V and 3 bases at J, with 14 bases between the two ends. CDR1 and CDR2 from the germline V gene are DFQATT and SNEGSKA (reference sequence). CDR3 DNA sequence: TGCAGTGCTAGGGGGCAGGACAGTTACACTGAAGCTTTCTTT. The encoded protein is CSARGQDSYTEAFF.

The CDR3 nucleotides are TGTGCCAGCAGTCACCGGGACGGTTACTACGAGCAGTACTTC. Protein sequence: CASSHRDGYYEQYF. This chain joins TRBV27 and TRBJ2-7; D may be TRBD1 or TRBD2 (5 bases each). CDR1 MNHEY and CDR2 SMNVEV come from the germline V gene (reference sequence). This CDR3 region has 14 residues. Trimming shortened V by 5 bases and J by 3 bases, and 14 bases separated the two germline ends.

This chain joins TRBV6-6 and TRBJ1-6; no firm D call. The CDR3 contains 13 residues. CDR1 and CDR2 (germline): MNHNY, SVGAGI (reference sequence). V lost 2 bases, J lost 8 bases, and 7 bases lay in between. CDR3 nucleotides: TGTGCCAGCAGTTACAATCGGGATTCACCCCTCCACTTT. Translation gives CASSYNRDSPLHF.

The chain is built from TRBV12-3 or TRBV12-4 and TRBJ2-3, with 15 bases aligning to TRBD2. The CDR3 runs 17 residues. With V trimmed by 5 bases and J by 2 bases, 5 bases remained unmatched. CDR3 sequence reads: CASSGLAGGRNTDTQYF. DNA of the CDR3: TGTGCCAGCAGTGGACTAGCGGGGGGGCGGAACACAGATACGCAGTATTTT.

This clonotype was seen ten or more times. This chain's CDR3 is CASSWMRTGISPLHF. The CDR3 nucleotides read TGTGCCAGCAGCTGGATGAGGACAGGAATTTCACCCCTCCACTTT. The V gene is TRBV7-8, the J gene TRBJ1-6; 7 bases agree with TRBD1. The CDR3 extends over 15 amino acids. Germline loops: CDR1 SGHVS, CDR2 FQNEAQ. The V gene end was trimmed by 4 bases and the J gene end by 9 bases; junction bases not matched to a gene: 9.

This clonotype occurred many times. The rearrangement links TRBV12-3 or TRBV12-4 to TRBJ1-1, with 9 bases that match TRBD1. CDR3 length: 14 residues. V trimming: 6 bases; J trimming: 4 bases; junction bases outside the gene matches: 6. DNA for the CDR3: TGTGCCAGCAGCCCGGGACAGGGTATCACTGAAGCTTTCTTT. It translates to CASSPGQGITEAFF.

The sample holds a few counts of this clonotype. V is TRBV5-1 and J is TRBJ2-1, with 8 nucleotides matching TRBD1. Germline V CDR1 and CDR2: SGHRS, YFSETQ. The J segment lost 5 bases and the V segment lost 0 bases, leaving 7 bases of the junction unmatched. The CDR3 runs 16 residues. The CDR3 protein is CASSLETGTGNNEQFF. CDR3 bases: TGCGCCAGCAGCTTGGAAACCGGGACAGGAAACAATGAGCAGTTCTTC. Full variable domain (missing parts from reference TRBV5-1 and TRBJ2-1): KAGVTQTPRYLIKTRGQQVTLSCSPISGHRSVSWYQQTPGQGLQFLFEYFSETQRNKGNFPGRFSGRQFSNSRSEMNVSTLELGDSALYLCASSLETGTGNNEQFFGPGTRLTVL.

The sample holds a few counts of this clonotype. The gene calls are TRBV6-6 and TRBJ2-7; no firm D call. CDR3 size: 13 residues. Germline V gene sequence: CDR1 MNHNY, CDR2 SVGAGI (reference sequence). With 0 bases removed from V and 6 bases from J, the gap between germline ends came to 9 bases. Here the CDR3 DNA reads TGTGCCAGCAGTTACTCGTATGTGGGCGAGCAGTACTTC. Protein sequence: CASSYSYVGEQYF.

This clonotype was recorded a few times. V is TRBV2 and J is TRBJ1-5; possible D gene TRBD1, 6 bases. The germline V gene encodes CDR1 SNHLY and CDR2 FYNNEI. The CDR3 covers 13 residues. The V end was cut by 8 bases, the J end by 5 bases, with 13 bases between. CDR3 DNA sequence: TGTGCCAGCCGGCAGGGGCCTGATCAGCCCCAGCATTTT. Protein sequence: CASRQGPDQPQHF.